The clone carrying this T cell receptor beta chain was picked up a small number of times. CDR1 and CDR2 (germline): LGHNA, YSLEER. V was pared by 0 bases and J by 8 bases, with 10 bases of the junction left unmatched. The length of the CDR3 is 16 residues. RNA extraction and reverse transcription yielded cDNA as sequencing template. Sequencing used immunoSEQ multiplex PCR; TCRdb keeps in-frame clones, though not all of them. The sample records some 180,000 clones, approximately 50% being singletons. The data were obtained in a study of CD8+ T cells in alopecia areata. The treatment is: oral pan-JAK inhibitor, 5-10 mg twice daily.

V usage is TRBV4-3 and J usage is TRBJ2-1, with 7 bases aligning to TRBD2. This sequence originates from a human donor with alopecia areata. The source was CD8+ T cells sorted from blood, collected around week 53, from a patient treated with tofacitinib. The CDR3 DNA reads as TGCGCCAGCAGCCAAGATATCGCCAGGGAGGGCGATGAGCAGTTCTTC. Amino acid sequence: CASSQDIAREGDEQFF.